This TCR beta chain was retrieved from a study of read filtering for tumor transcriptome and immune sequencing (dated by TCRdb to the early 2020s). Describing the broader study: The cohort had roughly 18 male and some 15 female patients with a mean age of roughly 62 years, ranging from about 47 to 90. By revised international staging, roughly 8 patients were R-ISS I, about 16 were R-ISS II and 7 were R-ISS III. Whole-transcriptome libraries were prepared with the TruSeq RNA Access Library Prep Kit after DNase treatment. Per sample, about 4.05 to 11 million TCR-region mapped reads were obtained with IR-seq, compared with only 85 to 1273 with RNA-seq. The study compared TCR repertoires from targeted immune repertoire sequencing and bulk whole-transcriptome sequencing run on the same bone marrow samples. A main aim was a read-filtering strategy for immune repertoire data, specifically whether clonotypes supported by a single read should be removed. General findings and caveats noted by the study authors: Removing single-read clonotypes increased the correlation between IR-seq and RNA-seq shared clonotype proportions. Compared with RNA-seq, IR-seq captured clonotypes at much higher depth and more reliably, and a smaller IR-seq throughput was enough to identify most shared clonotypes. Single-read clonotypes made up roughly four fifths of clonotypes but only about 4% of total reads in IR-seq, compared with roughly three quarters of clonotypes and 35% to 55% of reads in RNA-seq. The sorted CD138-negative fraction was not purified T cells but a mixed bone marrow immune population.

This clonotype was seen many times. Its antigen target is currently unknown. There are no base qualities to consult, and no much larger clone falls within one base. Each patient had bone marrow sampled at the time of active disease. Ficoll-Hypaque density gradient centrifugation was used to isolate the bone marrow mononuclear cells. Myeloma plasma cells were removed and CD138-negative cells were obtained by negative selection following labeling with CD138 magnetic microbeads on a MACS separator. Flow cytometry on an Attune NxT with CD138 antibodies was used to check the purity of the isolated cells. TRIzol reagent was used to extract total RNA, and a NanoDrop spectrophotometer was used to quantify the extracted RNA. For each patient, the CD138-negative bone marrow sample underwent paired RNA-seq and IR-seq. Trimmed from V: 4 bases; trimmed from J: 0 bases; junction bases lacking a gene match: 11. CDR1 KGHDR and CDR2 SFDVKD are derived from the germline V gene. There are 18 amino acids in the CDR3, from cysteine to phenylalanine inclusive. The read is trimmed to its CDR3 DNA, 54 bases read in frame from base 1.

The Immunoverse kit was used to build TCR libraries from about 430 ng RNA, with molecular barcoded adaptors covering alpha/delta and beta/gamma chains. TCR library preparation used the same RNA that went into transcriptome sequencing. Sequencing of TCR libraries was carried out on an Illumina HiSeq 4000 with 2 x 150 cycles. In the original analysis: MiXCR aligned TCR reads to human V, D, J and C references and assembled the aligned reads into CDR3 clonotypes, with quality filtering and error correction included. The tcR package in R was used to analyze clonotype counts and gene usage diversity. For inspection of raw mapping reads, RNA-seq reads were mapped by STAR aligner version 2.5.3a onto GRCh37 of the human genome. To test the effect of sequencing depth on detected clonotypes, IR-seq fastq files were randomly downsampled using Seqtk 1.3. TCRdb reran the public reads through fastp at Q25 and MiXCR, keeping productive beta chains. Rows are unified per CDR3 protein, each entry keeping the most common DNA and genes. TCRdb, not the original authors, processed these V and J calls. In this sample the table shows tens of thousands of distinct CDR3 sequences, about an eighth of which occur a single time. The ten largest clones capture roughly 15% of the sample.

The sequenced sample was a population of CD138-negative cells sorted from bone marrow. The cell subset or site tag for this specimen amounts to: bone marrow mononuclear cells depleted of CD138+ plasma/myeloma cells by negative magnetic selection. This TCR came from a donor aged 40 or older with multiple myeloma. Recombination linked TRBV24-1 to TRBJ2-1, with 7 middle bases fitting TRBD2. For the CDR3, the sequence is CATSDPEPGRPSYNEQFF. The DNA sequence is given as TGTGCCACCAGTGACCCAGAGCCCGGGAGGCCCTCCTACAATGAGCAGTTCTTC.